Listed below are T cell receptor beta chains from one sample, sequenced in a study of T cell responses to AZD1222 COVID-19 vaccine. Profiled with immunoSEQ multiplex PCR; TCRdb holds only in-frame clones, not every one. The data contain 150,000 to 200,000 clones, under 95% of them seen just once; the ten biggest clones take up around 1.5%. This specimen was peripheral blood, taken 28 days after the second AZD1222 dose. The receptors shown here come from an adult who received the AZD1222 COVID-19 vaccine. Each CDR3 is given with its conserved first and last residue. Fields, in order: clone size, J gene, V gene, D gene, CDR3 protein, CDR3 DNA. A D gene is named only where the DNA matches it firmly. Part of the rows lack a size; the others show once, few, many or a class for expanded clones.

NA TRBJ2-1 TRBV5-5 NA CASSFLATYSYNEQFF TGTGCCAGCAGCTTTCTCGCTACCTATTCCTACAATGAGCAGTTCTTC
once TRBJ2-5 TRBV29-1 NA CSVVEGNGVQETQYF TGCAGCGTTGTTGAGGGAAACGGAGTTCAAGAGACCCAGTACTTC
NA TRBJ2-5 TRBV27 NA CASSLSALIQETQYF TGTGCCAGCAGTTTATCGGCCCTGATCCAAGAGACCCAGTACTTC
NA TRBJ1-1 TRBV6-5 NA CASSYSSRGDTEAFF TGTGCCAGCAGTTACTCGTCACGCGGGGACACTGAAGCTTTCTTT
NA TRBJ1-2 TRBV7-9 TRBD1 CASRTSIGQDHGYTF TGTGCCAGCAGAACATCGATCGGACAGGATCATGGCTACACCTTC
NA TRBJ1-5 TRBV30 NA CALSDVGQPQHF TGTGCCCTCAGTGACGTCGGGCAGCCCCAGCATTTT
NA TRBJ1-1 TRBV6-5 NA CASNLMKGTEAFF TGTGCCAGCAACCTAATGAAGGGGACTGAAGCTTTCTTT
NA TRBJ2-7 TRBV11-2 TRBD1 CASSPNRGYEQYF TGTGCCAGCAGTCCAAACAGGGGCTACGAGCAGTACTTC
NA TRBJ2-7 TRBV6-2/TRBV6-3 NA CASSKSTLLQQYF TGTGCCAGCAGTAAATCTACCCTTTTACAGCAGTACTTC
NA TRBJ2-7 TRBV6-5 NA CASSYSVGEQYF TGTGCCAGCAGTTACTCAGTGGGTGAGCAGTACTTC
NA TRBJ2-7 TRBV27 NA CASSAGREQYF TGTGCCAGCAGTGCCGGGCGGGAGCAGTACTTC
NA TRBJ2-7 TRBV5-1 TRBD2 CASSLDMAGGTSYEQYF TGCGCCAGCAGCTTGGATATGGCGGGAGGAACCTCCTACGAGCAGTACTTC
NA TRBJ2-7 TRBV28 TRBD2 CASRPTSGRTYEQYF TGTGCCAGCAGACCGACTAGCGGTAGAACCTACGAGCAGTACTTC
NA TRBJ2-7 TRBV27 TRBD1 CASSLRRQGPMQYF TGTGCCAGCAGTTTACGTCGACAGGGTCCAATGCAGTACTTC
NA TRBJ1-1 TRBV25-1 NA CASSEPGRRNTEAFF TGTGCCAGCAGTGAACCGGGACGTAGGAACACTGAAGCTTTCTTT
NA TRBJ2-5 TRBV7-9 TRBD1 CASSSTGGAVRKETQYF TGTGCCAGCAGCTCTACAGGGGGCGCGGTTCGGAAAGAGACCCAGTACTTC
NA TRBJ1-1 TRBV12-3/TRBV12-4 NA CASGETGNTEAFF TGTGCCAGCGGAGAAACAGGGAACACTGAAGCTTTCTTT
NA TRBJ1-3 TRBV5-5 NA CASSLGDNSGNTIYF TGTGCCAGCAGCTTGGGGGACAACTCTGGAAACACCATATATTTT
NA TRBJ2-7 TRBV19 NA CASSIDRHYEQYF TGTGCCAGTAGTATCGACAGGCACTACGAGCAGTACTTC
NA TRBJ1-4 TRBV5-1 NA CASSLGDKGNEKLFF TGCGCCAGCAGCTTGGGGGACAAGGGGAATGAAAAACTGTTTTTT
NA TRBJ1-4 TRBV4-1 NA CASSQVPGEKLFF TGCGCCAGCAGCCAAGTGCCCGGGGAAAAACTGTTTTTT
NA TRBJ2-3 TRBV27 TRBD1 CASSSTGGLADTQYF TGTGCCAGCAGTTCGACAGGGGGCTTGGCAGATACGCAGTATTTT
once TRBJ1-2 TRBV12-3/TRBV12-4 NA CASSPRVLYGYTF TGTGCCAGCAGTCCGAGGGTTCTCTATGGCTACACCTTC
NA TRBJ2-1 TRBV4-1 TRBD2 CASSQGPLAGRYNEQFF TGCGCCAGCAGCCAAGGTCCACTAGCGGGGAGGTACAATGAGCAGTTCTTC
once TRBJ2-7 TRBV5-6 TRBD2 CASSVPGTSRHEQYF TGTGCCAGCAGCGTGCCCGGGACTAGTCGCCACGAGCAGTACTTC
NA TRBJ1-6 TRBV24-1 NA CATSDPGAAYRLLTTISLPLHF TGTGCCACCAGTGATCCTGGGGCAGCCTATCGTCTACTTACCACCATCTCGCTCCCCCTCCACTTT
NA TRBJ1-1 TRBV27 TRBD1 CASSYTGEGFEAFF TGTGCCAGCAGCTATACAGGGGAGGGCTTTGAAGCTTTCTTT
NA TRBJ2-3 TRBV3-1/TRBV3-2 NA CASSQVRETDTQYF TGTGCCAGCAGCCAAGTGAGGGAGACAGATACGCAGTATTTT
NA TRBJ1-1 TRBV16 NA CASSQFSSNTEAFF TGTGCCAGCAGCCAATTCAGTTCGAACACTGAAGCTTTCTTT
once TRBJ1-2 TRBV4-3 TRBD1 CASRQGQGGGYGYTF TGCGCCAGCAGACAAGGACAGGGTGGGGGCTATGGCTACACCTTC
NA TRBJ2-4 TRBV7-8 TRBD2 CASSSGAAKNIQYF TGTGCCAGCAGCAGCGGGGCGGCCAAAAACATTCAGTACTTC
NA TRBJ1-2 TRBV27 NA CASTLIGGRDSYGYTF TGTGCCAGCACATTGATCGGGGGACGGGATAGCTATGGCTACACCTTC
NA TRBJ2-1 TRBV19 NA CASSISLYNEQFF TGTGCCAGTAGTATCTCTCTCTACAATGAGCAGTTCTTC
NA TRBJ1-3 TRBV7-6 NA CASSPGRGNTIYF TGTGCCAGCAGCCCCGGACGTGGAAACACCATATATTTT
NA TRBJ1-5 TRBV10-3 TRBD1 CAISESLRRGNQPQHF TGTGCCATCAGTGAGTCACTCCGCAGGGGGAATCAGCCCCAGCATTTT
NA TRBJ1-2 TRBV15 NA CATSRETLGYGYTF TGTGCCACCAGCAGAGAGACCTTAGGCTATGGCTACACCTTC
NA TRBJ2-2 TRBV11-2 NA CASSLSGLHTGELFF TGTGCCAGCAGCTTATCTGGGTTGCACACCGGGGAGCTGTTTTTT
NA TRBJ2-1 TRBV29-1 NA CSVLAGHNEQFF TGCAGCGTCCTTGCGGGACACAATGAGCAGTTCTTC
once TRBJ1-3 TRBV19 NA CASSINRESGNTIYF TGTGCCAGTAGTATCAATAGGGAGTCTGGAAACACCATATATTTT
NA TRBJ1-1 TRBV6-5 NA CASEGGVVLNTEAFF TGTGCCAGCGAAGGGGGGGTCGTTCTGAACACTGAAGCTTTCTTT
NA TRBJ1-4 TRBV20-1 TRBD1 CSASNRGAEKLFF TGCAGTGCTAGTAACAGGGGTGCGGAAAAACTGTTTTTT
NA TRBJ1-5 TRBV2 TRBD1 CASSGTGGDQPQHF TGTGCCAGCAGCGGGACAGGGGGAGATCAGCCCCAGCATTTT
once TRBJ1-5 TRBV10-2 NA CASSAQTETNQPQHF TGCGCCAGCAGTGCCCAGACAGAGACCAATCAGCCCCAGCATTTT
NA TRBJ2-2 TRBV24-1 NA CATVSSSGTNTGELFF TGTGCCACCGTAAGTTCGTCCGGAACGAACACCGGGGAGCTGTTTTTT
NA TRBJ1-5 TRBV2 NA CASRGGRGQPQHF TGTGCCAGCAGAGGGGGTAGGGGTCAGCCCCAGCATTTT
once TRBJ1-2 TRBV10-2 NA CASSDLGYGYTF TGCGCCAGCAGTGATCTCGGCTATGGCTACACCTTC
NA TRBJ1-6 TRBV19 NA CASSIGGGLSPLHF TGTGCCAGCTCAATAGGTGGGGGGCTGTCACCCCTCCACTTT
NA TRBJ1-1 TRBV6-5 NA CASTTPGVNTEAFF TGTGCCAGCACTACACCCGGGGTGAACACTGAAGCTTTCTTT
NA TRBJ1-1 TRBV5-1 NA CASSFGENTEAFF TGCGCCAGCAGCTTCGGGGAGAACACTGAAGCTTTCTTT
NA TRBJ1-2 TRBV25-1 TRBD1 CASSEPSGQQDNYGYTF TGTGCCAGCAGTGAGCCCTCGGGACAGCAAGATAACTATGGCTACACCTTC
NA TRBJ1-2 TRBV4-2 NA CASSQGTDHFPQPDGYTF TGTGCCAGCAGCCAAGGAACAGACCACTTCCCCCAGCCAGATGGCTACACCTTC
NA TRBJ2-6 TRBV4-3 NA CASSLYGSGANVLTF TGCGCCAGCAGCTTGTACGGGTCTGGGGCCAACGTCCTGACTTTC
NA TRBJ1-1 TRBV7-2 TRBD1 CASSSRTGGDTEAFF TGTGCCAGCAGCTCCCGGACAGGAGGGGACACTGAAGCTTTCTTT